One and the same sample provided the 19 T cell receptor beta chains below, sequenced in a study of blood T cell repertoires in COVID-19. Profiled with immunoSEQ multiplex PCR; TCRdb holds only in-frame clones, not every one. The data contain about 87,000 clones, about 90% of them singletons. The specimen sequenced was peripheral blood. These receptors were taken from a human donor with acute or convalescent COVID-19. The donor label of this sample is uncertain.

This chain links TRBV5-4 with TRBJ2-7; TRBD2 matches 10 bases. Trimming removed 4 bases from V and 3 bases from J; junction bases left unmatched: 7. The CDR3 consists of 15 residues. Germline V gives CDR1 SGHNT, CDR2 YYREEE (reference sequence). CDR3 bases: TGTGCCAGCAGCGAAGAGCGGGGGGGCAGCTACGAGCAGTACTTC. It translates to CASSEERGGSYEQYF.

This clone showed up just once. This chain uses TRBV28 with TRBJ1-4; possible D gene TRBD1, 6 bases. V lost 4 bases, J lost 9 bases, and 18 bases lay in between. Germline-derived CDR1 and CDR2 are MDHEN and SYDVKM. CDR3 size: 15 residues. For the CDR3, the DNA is TGTGCCAGCAGTTCCGGGACACCGGCTGGGAAAAAACTGTTTTTT. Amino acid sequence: CASSSGTPAGKKLFF.

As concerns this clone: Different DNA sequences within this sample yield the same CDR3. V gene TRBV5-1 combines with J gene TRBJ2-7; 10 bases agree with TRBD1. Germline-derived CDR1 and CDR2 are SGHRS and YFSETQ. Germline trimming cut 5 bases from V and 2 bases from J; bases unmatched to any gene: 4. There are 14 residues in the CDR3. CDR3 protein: CASRKGTGAYEQYF. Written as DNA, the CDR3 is TGCGCCAGCAGAAAAGGGACAGGGGCCTACGAGCAGTACTTC.

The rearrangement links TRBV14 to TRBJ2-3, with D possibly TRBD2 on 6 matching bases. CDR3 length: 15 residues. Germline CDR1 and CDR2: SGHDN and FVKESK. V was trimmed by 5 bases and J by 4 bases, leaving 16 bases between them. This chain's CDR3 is CASSSLRGAADTQYF. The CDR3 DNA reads TGTGCCAGCAGCTCCCTGCGGGGAGCAGCAGATACGCAGTATTTT.

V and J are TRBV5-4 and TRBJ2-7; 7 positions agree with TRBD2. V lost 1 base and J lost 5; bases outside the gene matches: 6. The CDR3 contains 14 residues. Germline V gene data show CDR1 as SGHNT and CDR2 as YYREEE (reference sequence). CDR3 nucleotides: TGTGCCAGCAGCTTGTCCCCACTAGCGAACGAGCAGTACTTC. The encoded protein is CASSLSPLANEQYF.

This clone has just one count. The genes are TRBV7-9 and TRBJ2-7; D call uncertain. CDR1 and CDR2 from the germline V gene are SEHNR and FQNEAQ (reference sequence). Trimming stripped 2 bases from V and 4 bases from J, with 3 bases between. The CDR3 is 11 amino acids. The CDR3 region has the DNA TGTGCCAGCAGCTTATATTACGAGCAGTACTTC. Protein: CASSLYYEQYF.

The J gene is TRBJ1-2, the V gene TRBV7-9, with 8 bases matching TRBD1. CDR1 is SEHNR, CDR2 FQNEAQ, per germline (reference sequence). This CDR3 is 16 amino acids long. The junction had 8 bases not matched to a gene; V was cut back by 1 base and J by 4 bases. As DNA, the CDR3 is TGTGCCAGCAGCTTAGTGGGGGACAGGAGCGCCTATGGCTACACCTTC. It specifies CASSLVGDRSAYGYTF.

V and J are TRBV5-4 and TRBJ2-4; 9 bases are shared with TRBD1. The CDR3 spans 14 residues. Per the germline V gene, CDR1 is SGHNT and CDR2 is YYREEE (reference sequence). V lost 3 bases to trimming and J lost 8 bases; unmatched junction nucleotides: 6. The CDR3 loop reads CASSSPDRGDIQYF. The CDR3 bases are TGTGCCAGCAGCTCACCTGACAGGGGGGACATTCAGTACTTC.

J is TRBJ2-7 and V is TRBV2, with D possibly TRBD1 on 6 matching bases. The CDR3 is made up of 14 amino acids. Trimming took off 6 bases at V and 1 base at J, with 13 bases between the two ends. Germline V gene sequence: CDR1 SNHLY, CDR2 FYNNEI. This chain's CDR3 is CASRLDGTSYEQYF. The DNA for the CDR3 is TGTGCCAGCAGATTGGACGGGACATCCTACGAGCAGTACTTC.

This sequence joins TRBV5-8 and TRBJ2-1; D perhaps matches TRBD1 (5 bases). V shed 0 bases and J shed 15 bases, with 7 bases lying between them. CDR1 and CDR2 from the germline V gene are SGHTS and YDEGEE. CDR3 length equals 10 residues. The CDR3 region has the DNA TGTGCCAGCAGCTTGGATGGGGCGTTCTTC. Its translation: CASSLDGAFF.

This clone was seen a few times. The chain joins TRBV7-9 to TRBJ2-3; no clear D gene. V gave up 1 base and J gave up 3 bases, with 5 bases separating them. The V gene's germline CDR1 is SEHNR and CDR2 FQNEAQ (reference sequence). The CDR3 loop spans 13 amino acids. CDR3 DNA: TGTGCCAGCAGCTTAGTCCAAACAGATACGCAGTATTTT. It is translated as CASSLVQTDTQYF.

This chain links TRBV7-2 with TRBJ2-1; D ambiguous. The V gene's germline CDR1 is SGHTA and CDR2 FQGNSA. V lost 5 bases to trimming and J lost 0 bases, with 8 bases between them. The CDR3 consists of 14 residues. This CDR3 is CASSRYGSYNEQFF. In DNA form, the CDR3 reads TGTGCCAGCAGCCGCTATGGCTCCTACAATGAGCAGTTCTTC.

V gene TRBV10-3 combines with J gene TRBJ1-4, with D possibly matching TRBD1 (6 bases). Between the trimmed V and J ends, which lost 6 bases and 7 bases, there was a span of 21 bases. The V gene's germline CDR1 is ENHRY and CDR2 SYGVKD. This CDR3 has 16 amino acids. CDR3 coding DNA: TGTGCCATCAGCCCCGGGACATCAACTCGGGGTGAAAAACTGTTTTTT. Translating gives CAISPGTSTRGEKLFF.

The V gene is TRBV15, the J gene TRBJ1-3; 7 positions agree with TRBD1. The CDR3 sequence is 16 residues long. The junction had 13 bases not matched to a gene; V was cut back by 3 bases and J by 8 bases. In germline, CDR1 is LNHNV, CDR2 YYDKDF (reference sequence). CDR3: CATSREDRARADTIYF. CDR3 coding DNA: TGTGCCACCAGCAGGGAAGACAGGGCCAGGGCGGACACCATATATTTT.

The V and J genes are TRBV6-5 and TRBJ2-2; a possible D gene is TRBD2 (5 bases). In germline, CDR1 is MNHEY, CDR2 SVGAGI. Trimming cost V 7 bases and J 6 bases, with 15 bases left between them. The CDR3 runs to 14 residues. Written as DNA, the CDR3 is TGTGCCAGCACTCCCGCGACGGGGTCCGGGGAGCTGTTTTTT. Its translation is CASTPATGSGELFF.

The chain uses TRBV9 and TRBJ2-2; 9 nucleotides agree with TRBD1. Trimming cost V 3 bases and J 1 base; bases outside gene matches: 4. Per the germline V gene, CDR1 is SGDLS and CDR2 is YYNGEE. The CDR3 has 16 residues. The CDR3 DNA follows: TGTGCCAGCAGCGCTCGGGACAGGGTGAACACCGGGGAGCTGTTTTTT. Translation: CASSARDRVNTGELFF.

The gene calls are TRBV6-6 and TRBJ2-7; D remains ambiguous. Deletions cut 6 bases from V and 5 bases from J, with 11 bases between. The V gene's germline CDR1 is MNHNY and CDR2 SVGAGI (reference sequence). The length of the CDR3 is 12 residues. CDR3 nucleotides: TGTGCCAGCAGGCCCGGCCTAGACGAGCAGTACTTC. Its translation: CASRPGLDEQYF.

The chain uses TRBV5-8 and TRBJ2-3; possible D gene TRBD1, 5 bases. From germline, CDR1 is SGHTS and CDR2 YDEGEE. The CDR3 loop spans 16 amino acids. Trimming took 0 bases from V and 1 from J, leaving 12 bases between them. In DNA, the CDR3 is TGTGCCAGCAGCTTGGGGGGCTACGCCCGCACAGATACGCAGTATTTT. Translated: CASSLGGYARTDTQYF.

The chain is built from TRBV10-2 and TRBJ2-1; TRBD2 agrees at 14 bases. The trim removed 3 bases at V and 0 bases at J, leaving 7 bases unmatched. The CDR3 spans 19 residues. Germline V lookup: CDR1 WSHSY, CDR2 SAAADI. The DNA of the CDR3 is TGCGCCAGCAGTGACGGACTAGCGGGGGGCAGGAGCTCCTACAATGAGCAGTTCTTC. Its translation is CASSDGLAGGRSSYNEQFF.